This T cell receptor beta chain stems from a study of radiation and T cells in renal cell carcinoma. Study context: Nephrectomy followed 15 Gy stereotactic body radiation by 4 weeks.

As for time point: blood 2 weeks post-SBRT. Regarding treatment: 15 Gy SBRT to primary tumor, nephrectomy 4 weeks later. Worth noting for this clone: What it binds is not known.

TCRdb's table, derived via immunoSEQ multiplex PCR, lists solely in-frame clones and lacks some. The data hold some 60,000 clones, with around 78% observed a single time. Study observations and caveats: In blood, top tumor clones expanded by 2 weeks, shrinking by 4. Without pretreatment biopsies, baseline tumor clonotype presence was undetermined.

With 6 bases removed from V and 4 bases from J, the gap between germline ends came to 13 bases. CDR3 size: 15 residues. CDR1 KGHSH and CDR2 LQKENI come from the germline V gene. Sequencing was performed on blood, taken from a patient whose treatment included radiotherapy and nephrectomy. The clonotype comes from a man in his sixties with renal cell carcinoma. J is TRBJ1-6 and V is TRBV18, with D unclear. The DNA for the CDR3 is TGTGCCAGCTCCGACACCGGACGATATAATTCACCCCTCCACTTT. This gives the protein CASSDTGRYNSPLHF.